This T cell receptor (beta chain) was sequenced for a study of CD8+ T cells in alopecia areata (dated by TCRdb to between 2018 and 2020). A note on the overall study: Treated patients were enrolled in an open-label pilot trial of oral tofacitinib at 5 to 10 mg twice daily for moderate-to-severe alopecia areata. Patients received tofacitinib for 6 to 18 months and were then followed off drug for 6 months to check for delayed response and recurrence. The study used high-throughput TCRbeta sequencing to examine T cell clonal expansion in alopecia areata, in both the C3H/HeJ mouse model and human patients. Human TCRbeta sequencing covered scalp tissue and sorted CD4+ and CD8+ peripheral blood T cells from patchy and totalis/universalis alopecia areata patients and healthy controls. Patients on tofacitinib were biopsied at baseline and after 4 and 24 weeks of treatment, and several of the patients also had a later scalp biopsy. Clonality in the scalp was compared among normal scalp (n=4), patchy alopecia areata scalp (n=8), and alopecia totalis/universalis scalp (n=8). RNA came from the PAXgene miRNA kit for fixed scalp, the miRNeasy kit for PBMCs, and the RNeasy kit for mouse skin. TCRbeta CDR3 regions were amplified by immunoSEQ multiplex PCR with 35 Vbeta forward and 13 Jbeta reverse primers. Results the study describes overall, beyond this receptor: Compared with normal scalp, lesional scalp, particularly in alopecia totalis/universalis, had higher clonality and more expanded CD8+ clones, which suggests antigenic drive. Scalp TCR repertoire analysis is complicated because resident alphabeta T cells in normal human skin are also sequenced, whereas mouse skin is dominated by gammadelta T cells. Shared TCR sequences between patients were less evident than in mice, which may be partly attributable to HLA diversity in the patient population.

With regard to this clone: No cognate antigen has been identified for it. No much larger clone exists at a distance of one base, and base qualities are not known.

Receptor libraries were prepared by the immunoSEQ multiplex PCR assay. For TCR sequencing, RNA was extracted from every sample and reverse transcribed into cDNA to serve as template. First-strand cDNA was synthesized with SuperScript III using a 2:1 mix of oligo-dT and random hexamers. A synthetic immune receptor repertoire was used to assess amplification bias, and residual bias was removed computationally. The paper's data handling went like this. Raw reads were preprocessed to remove errors, and CDR3 was defined according to IMGT conventions as the region from the conserved cysteine to phenylalanine. Clonality was computed by normalizing Shannon entropy by log2 of the number of productive unique TCRs and subtracting the result from 1. CD4 or CD8 identity of scalp clones was inferred by cross-referencing scalp TCRbeta sequences with sorted blood CD4 and CD8 repertoires. TCRdb mirrors the immuneACCESS table, restricted to in-frame sequences. Some clones are absent from its copies; in checked studies, under half trace to an unresolved V gene, and the reason for the others is unknown. D and trimming come from the DNA, and the V and J calls and clone size come from that table. The sample has under 250,000 clones on record, about 60% of them singletons. Of the sample, 0.4% to 0.55% falls within the top ten clones.

In the paper's terms, the time point label means: baseline before oral tofacitinib. From alopecia areata patients, peripheral blood was collected along with lesional scalp punch biopsies. PBMCs were isolated by density centrifugation and stained for CD3, CD4 and CD8, after which CD4+ and CD8+ T cells were sorted on a FACSAria. Trimming accounts for 5 bases at V and 2 bases at J, while the number of junction bases matched to no gene is 5. Based on the germline V gene, the CDR1 and CDR2 sequences are SGDLS and YYNGEE. The CDR3, cysteine through phenylalanine, is 14 amino acids long. Only the CDR3 region is kept as DNA, spanning 42 bases read in frame from base 1.

Sequencing was performed on CD4+ T cells sorted from blood, taken at week 0. The receptor was isolated from a human donor with alopecia areata. Here the chain combines TRBV9 and TRBJ2-5, with 8 junctional bases fitting TRBD2. The CDR3 region reads CASSAGGHQETQYF. The DNA reads TGTGCCAGCAGTGCGGGGGGTCATCAAGAGACCCAGTACTTC. When the CDR3 is completed using the reference TRBV9 and TRBJ2-5 genes on either side, the full variable domain is DSGVTQTPKHLITATGQRVTLRCSPRSGDLSVYWYQQSLDQGLQFLIQYYNGEERAKGNILERFSAQQFPDLHSELNLSSLELGDSALYFCASSAGGHQETQYFGPGTRLLVL.